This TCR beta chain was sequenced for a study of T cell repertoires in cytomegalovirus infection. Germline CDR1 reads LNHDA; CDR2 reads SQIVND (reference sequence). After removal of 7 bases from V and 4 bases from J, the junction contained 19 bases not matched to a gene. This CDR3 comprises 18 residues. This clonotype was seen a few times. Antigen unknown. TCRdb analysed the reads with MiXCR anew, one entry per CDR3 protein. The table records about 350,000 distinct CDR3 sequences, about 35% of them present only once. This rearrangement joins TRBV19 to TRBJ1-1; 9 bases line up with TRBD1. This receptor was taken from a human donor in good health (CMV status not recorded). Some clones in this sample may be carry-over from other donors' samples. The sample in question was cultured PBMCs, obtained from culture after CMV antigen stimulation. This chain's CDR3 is CASTEFPRTGVLSTEAFF. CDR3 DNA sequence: TGTGCCAGTACCGAGTTTCCCAGGACAGGGGTGTTGAGCACTGAAGCTTTCTTT.